This TCR beta chain was sequenced for a study of cytomegalovirus exposure and HLA in healthy donors. Study-level points and caveats: Generally TCR sequences proved uncommon, though certain public TCRs appeared in numerous donors. TRBV6-2, TRBV6-3 and some other V segments were excluded as indistinguishable.

PCR was performed using 60 Vbeta and 13 Jbeta primers. The protocol was immunoSEQ multiplex PCR, while the TCRdb copy is restricted to in-frame clones and leaves out a portion. The sample includes about 150,000 clones, approximately 71% of them seen just once. Germline V gives CDR1 MDHEN, CDR2 SYDVKM. The CDR3 sequence is 15 residues long. V trimming: 7 bases; J trimming: 4 bases; junction bases outside the gene matches: 11. As to this clone: Antigen specificity is unknown.

The specimen was PBMCs. The chain employs TRBV28 and TRBJ2-3; 7 nucleotides line up with TRBD1. The receptor comes from a man between 18 and 29 years old in good health and CMV-seropositive. In nucleotides, the CDR3 is TGTGCCAGCAACGCGCACGTCAGGGGGTCAGATACGCAGTATTTT. Translated: CASNAHVRGSDTQYF. The whole variable domain, remainder taken from reference TRBV28 and TRBJ2-3, is DVKVTQSSRYLVKRTGEKVFLECVQDMDHENMFWYRQDPGLGLRLIYFSYDVKMKEKGDIPEGYSVSREKKERFSLILESASTNQTSMYLCASNAHVRGSDTQYFGPGTRLTVL.